The 26 T cell receptor beta chains below were found in one sample sequenced in a study of PD-1 blockade in classical Hodgkin lymphoma. Time point described: cycle 4 day 1 (C4D1), after less than 7 weeks of nivolumab. No patient escaped relapse after autologous stem cell transplantation, and brentuximab vedotin exposure varied. Starting with thawed PBMCs, CD4+ T cells were purified by magnetic negative selection. Sequenced by immunoSEQ multiplex PCR; TCRdb stores in-frame clones only, minus some. The table lists about 30,000 clones, approximately 90% of them singletons. The sample in question was CD4+ T cells from blood, obtained before the fourth cycle of nivolumab. The receptors derive from a human donor with classical Hodgkin lymphoma.

V is TRBV18 and J is TRBJ2-5; the D is unclear. V was pared by 3 bases and J by 3 bases, with 11 bases between. CDR3 length equals 14 residues. Per the germline V gene, CDR1 is KGHSH and CDR2 is LQKENI. The chain's CDR3 is CASSPWAREETQYF. The CDR3 DNA sequence: TGTGCCAGCTCACCCTGGGCTCGGGAAGAGACCCAGTACTTC.

This chain joins TRBV5-4 and TRBJ2-5; D call uncertain. V lost 0 bases and J lost 0, with 9 bases in between. The CDR3 is made up of 15 amino acids. Germline V gene data show CDR1 as SGHNT and CDR2 as YYREEE (reference sequence). CDR3 protein: CASSLGITDQETQYF. The CDR3 DNA is TGTGCCAGCAGCTTGGGTATTACAGACCAAGAGACCCAGTACTTC.

The rearrangement links TRBV2 to TRBJ1-1; 11 bases map to TRBD1. V was pared by 4 bases and J by 4 bases, with 5 bases of the junction left unmatched. Germline V gene data show CDR1 as SNHLY and CDR2 as FYNNEI. The CDR3 has 15 amino acids. CDR3 loop: CASSAPGQGGTEAFF. CDR3 sequence (DNA): TGTGCCAGCAGTGCTCCGGGACAGGGGGGCACTGAAGCTTTCTTT.

V gene TRBV6-5 combines with J gene TRBJ1-2; 10 bases map to TRBD1. Losses at the gene ends were 4 bases for V and 0 bases for J; bases not matched to a gene: 5. This CDR3 spans 16 amino acids. Looked up from germline, CDR1 is MNHEY and CDR2 is SVGAGI. The CDR3 loop is CASSSGTGATNYGYTF. In nucleotides, the CDR3 is TGTGCCAGCAGTTCTGGGACAGGGGCGACTAACTATGGCTACACCTTC.

V is TRBV9 and J is TRBJ2-1; the D gene is possibly TRBD1 (6 bases). From germline, CDR1 is SGDLS and CDR2 YYNGEE. The germline V and J ends were trimmed by 2 bases and 3 bases, with 18 bases remaining between them. The CDR3 extends over 17 amino acids. The CDR3 DNA reads as TGTGCCAGCAGCGTCGTCCTGACAGGTCCTAACTACAATGAGCAGTTCTTC. Translating gives CASSVVLTGPNYNEQFF.

The CDR3 here is CASSLDRNNEQFF. The CDR3 nucleotides are TGCGCCAGCAGCTTGGACAGAAACAATGAGCAGTTCTTC. V gene TRBV5-1 combines with J gene TRBJ2-1; D gene uncertain. Germline V CDR1 and CDR2: SGHRS, YFSETQ. The CDR3 has 13 residues. Trimming took off 0 bases at V and 5 bases at J, with 6 bases between the two ends.

The chain joins TRBV7-2 to TRBJ2-3; weak D call: TRBD2 (6 bases). V was pared by 5 bases and J by 0 bases, with 15 bases between. Germline CDR1 SGHTA, CDR2 FQGNSA. CDR3 length equals 16 residues. The CDR3 loop is CASSIEPGLSTDTQYF. The CDR3, as DNA: TGTGCCAGCAGCATCGAACCGGGACTCAGCACAGATACGCAGTATTTT. Using reference TRBV7-2 and TRBJ2-3 for the parts outside the CDR3, the full variable domain is GAGVSQSPSNKVTEKGKDVELRCDPISGHTALYWYRQSLGQGLEFLIYFQGNSAPDKSGLPSDRFSAERTGGSVSTLTIQRTQQEDSAVYLCASSIEPGLSTDTQYFGPGTRLTVL.

This sequence joins TRBV5-4 and TRBJ1-1, with 8 bases that match TRBD1. There are 15 residues in the CDR3. Germline V lookup: CDR1 SGHNT, CDR2 YYREEE (reference sequence). The ends lost 0 bases at V and 9 bases at J; junction bases unmatched: 10. The DNA for the CDR3 is TGTGCCAGCAGCTTGGCAGCGACAGGGGACCTGAAAGCTTTCTTT. Translation: CASSLAATGDLKAFF.

This clone was observed once. V gene TRBV5-1 combines with J gene TRBJ2-6, with D unresolved. V dropped 4 bases and J dropped 1 base, with 18 bases sitting between them. This CDR3 contains 18 residues. Looked up from germline, CDR1 is SGHRS and CDR2 is YFSETQ. CDR3 amino acids: CASSLDGFQGSGANVLTF. CDR3 nucleotide sequence: TGCGCCAGCAGCCTCGACGGGTTTCAAGGGTCTGGGGCCAACGTCCTGACTTTC.

The V call is TRBV5-4, the J call TRBJ2-7; D gene ambiguous. The CDR3 has 11 residues. The germline V gene has CDR1 SGHNT and CDR2 YYREEE (reference sequence). Trimming took 5 bases from V and 3 from J, leaving 6 bases between them. The CDR3 coding sequence is TGTGCCAGCAGAGACCACTACGAGCAGTACTTC. Translation gives CASRDHYEQYF.

A word on this clone: Other DNA sequences within the sample encode an identical CDR3. The CDR3 region has the DNA TGCGCCAGCAGCTTGCAGGGGTATGAGCAGTTCTTC. Translated: CASSLQGYEQFF. This sequence joins TRBV5-1 and TRBJ2-1; D might be TRBD1 (6 bases). The CDR3 is made up of 12 amino acids. The V end was cut by 1 base, the J end by 8 bases, with 7 bases between. Germline V gene sequence: CDR1 SGHRS, CDR2 YFSETQ. The variable domain in full, completed from reference TRBV5-1 and TRBJ2-1, reads KAGVTQTPRYLIKTRGQQVTLSCSPISGHRSVSWYQQTPGQGLQFLFEYFSETQRNKGNFPGRFSGRQFSNSRSEMNVSTLELGDSALYLCASSLQGYEQFFGPGTRLTVL.

V gene TRBV6-1 combines with J gene TRBJ1-5, with D possibly being TRBD1 (6 bases). V shed 3 bases and J shed 2 bases, with 11 bases lying between them. The V gene's germline CDR1 is MNHNS and CDR2 SASEGT. The CDR3 spans 15 residues. The DNA of the CDR3 is TGTGCCAGCAGTGATCAGGGGCCTGGCAATCAGCCCCAGCATTTT. Protein: CASSDQGPGNQPQHF.

The chain carries TRBV28 and TRBJ2-3; D is unresolved. CDR1 MDHEN and CDR2 SYDVKM come from the germline V gene. This CDR3 has 12 residues. V was clipped by 2 bases and J by 4 bases, with 4 bases between them. CDR3: CASSLIPDTQYF. CDR3 sequence (DNA): TGTGCCAGCAGTTTAATCCCAGATACGCAGTATTTT. The whole variable domain, filled in from reference TRBV28 and TRBJ2-3, reads DVKVTQSSRYLVKRTGEKVFLECVQDMDHENMFWYRQDPGLGLRLIYFSYDVKMKEKGDIPEGYSVSREKKERFSLILESASTNQTSMYLCASSLIPDTQYFGPGTRLTVL.

This clone showed up just once. The rearrangement links TRBV11-2 to TRBJ1-2; no reliable D call. CDR3 length equals 12 residues. Per germline, CDR1 SGHAT and CDR2 FQNNGV. The V end lost 4 bases, the J end lost 6 bases, and 9 bases lay between the germline ends. For the CDR3, the DNA is TGTGCCAGCAGCTCTAGGGTGGATGGCTACACCTTC. Translating gives CASSSRVDGYTF.

The chain joins TRBV7-2 to TRBJ1-6; 7 nucleotides match TRBD1. The germline CDR1 and CDR2 sequences are SGHTA and FQGNSA. V trimming: 5 bases; J trimming: 3 bases; junction bases outside the gene matches: 4. The CDR3 extends over 15 amino acids. CDR3 region: CASSARDSYNSPLHF. The DNA of the CDR3 is TGTGCCAGCAGCGCACGGGACAGCTATAATTCACCCCTCCACTTT.

The rearrangement joins TRBV10-2 to TRBJ1-5; unclear D gene. The CDR3 length is 15 residues. V was cut by 6 bases and J by 2 bases, with 14 bases left in between. In germline, CDR1 is WSHSY, CDR2 SAAADI. The CDR3 reads CASSPGSYRNQPQHF. In DNA, the CDR3 is TGCGCCAGCAGCCCCGGGAGTTATCGCAATCAGCCCCAGCATTTT.

This clone was found once. The chain uses TRBV27 and TRBJ2-7, with 7 bases matching TRBD1. Germline assignment: CDR1 MNHEY and CDR2 SMNVEV (reference sequence). V lost 5 bases and J lost 4; bases outside the gene matches: 8. This CDR3 spans 14 amino acids. The CDR3 DNA is TGTGCCAGCAGTCCCCTGGACAGGACTTACGAGCAGTACTTC. Amino acid sequence: CASSPLDRTYEQYF.

The chain is built from TRBV19 and TRBJ1-5, with TRBD1 as a possible D gene (6 bases). Germline CDR1 is LNHDA and CDR2 is SQIVND (reference sequence). The V gene lost 6 bases and the J gene lost 1 base, with 16 bases spanning the gap. The CDR3 spans 16 residues. The CDR3 DNA follows: TGTGCCAGTAGCCCACGGACAGTAATCAGCAATCAGCCCCAGCATTTT. The encoded protein is CASSPRTVISNQPQHF.

This clone has only one observation. The chain couples TRBV27 to TRBJ1-2, with TRBD1 identical over 9 bases. This CDR3 contains 13 residues. The germline CDR1 and CDR2 sequences are MNHEY and SMNVEV (reference sequence). V was pared by 3 bases and J by 9 bases, with 5 bases of the junction left unmatched. The CDR3: CASSLDRGRSYTF. The DNA for the CDR3 is TGTGCCAGCAGTTTGGACAGGGGTAGGAGCTACACCTTC.

This chain uses TRBV20-1 with TRBJ2-3; no firm D call. There are 10 residues in the CDR3. Trimming took off 3 bases at V and 3 bases at J, with 1 base between the two ends. Germline values: CDR1 DFQATT, CDR2 SNEGSKA (reference sequence). The CDR3 spells CSARTDTQYF. CDR3 DNA sequence: TGCAGTGCTAGGACAGATACGCAGTATTTT.

The V call is TRBV7-9, the J call TRBJ2-2; D not resolved. The V gene's germline CDR1 is SEHNR and CDR2 FQNEAQ (reference sequence). The CDR3 length is 10 residues. V gave up 7 bases and J gave up 6 bases, with 3 bases separating them. CDR3 amino acids: CASTPGELFF. CDR3 in DNA: TGTGCCAGCACCCCCGGGGAGCTGTTTTTT.

The V gene is TRBV5-4, the J gene TRBJ1-1; D not certain. CDR3 length equals 14 residues. V lost 0 bases to trimming and J lost 3 bases, with 9 bases between them. CDR1 is SGHNT and CDR2 is YYREEE in the germline V gene (reference sequence). The CDR3 DNA is TGTGCCAGCAGCTTGGACCTCTGGGACACTGAAGCTTTCTTT. It encodes CASSLDLWDTEAFF.

The chain employs TRBV18 and TRBJ2-7; a possible D gene is TRBD1 (6 bases). The CDR3 has 12 amino acids. Germline V lookup: CDR1 KGHSH, CDR2 LQKENI. Trimming removed 5 bases at V and 3 bases at J, with 8 bases between. The CDR3, as DNA: TGTGCCAGCTCATCACAGGGCTACGAGCAGTACTTC. The encoded protein is CASSSQGYEQYF. The full variable domain, completed using reference TRBV18 and TRBJ2-7, is NAGVMQNPRHLVRRRGQEARLRCSPMKGHSHVYWYRQLPEEGLKFMVYLQKENIIDESGMPKERFSAEFPKEGPSILRIQQVVRGDSAAYFCASSSQGYEQYFGPGTRLTVT.

The chain joins TRBV12-5 to TRBJ2-3; TRBD2 agrees at 10 bases. There are 16 residues in the CDR3. Germline CDR1 LGHNT, CDR2 FRNRAP. Losses at the gene ends were 1 base for V and 3 bases for J; bases not matched to a gene: 4. CDR3 nucleotide sequence: TGTGCTAGTGGTTTGGGTAGCGGGGGGCCTACAGATACGCAGTATTTT. Its protein product is CASGLGSGGPTDTQYF.

This clone has more than one count but fewer than ten. An end of the junction does not agree with germline; a read error may underlie this. The gene calls are TRBV5-1 and TRBJ2-7, with D tentatively TRBD2 (5 bases). The CDR3 length is 14 residues. Germline values: CDR1 SGHRS, CDR2 YFSETQ. The CDR3 reads CASSLDSISYEQYF. Written as DNA, the CDR3 is TGCGCCAGCAGTTTGGACTCGATTTCCTACGAGCAGTACTTC. Full variable domain (outside the CDR3, taken from reference TRBV5-1 and TRBJ2-7): KAGVTQTPRYLIKTRGQQVTLSCSPISGHRSVSWYQQTPGQGLQFLFEYFSETQRNKGNFPGRFSGRQFSNSRSEMNVSTLELGDSALYLCASSLDSISYEQYFGPGTRLTVT.

The V call is TRBV6-4, the J call TRBJ1-1; tentative D call: TRBD1 (5 bases). CDR1 and CDR2 from the germline V gene are MRHNA and SNTAGT. The V gene lost 6 bases and the J gene lost 0 bases, with 11 bases spanning the gap. The CDR3 length is 14 residues. The CDR3 sequence is CASSPGGVNTEAFF. The CDR3 DNA follows: TGTGCCAGCAGCCCCGGGGGGGTGAACACTGAAGCTTTCTTT.